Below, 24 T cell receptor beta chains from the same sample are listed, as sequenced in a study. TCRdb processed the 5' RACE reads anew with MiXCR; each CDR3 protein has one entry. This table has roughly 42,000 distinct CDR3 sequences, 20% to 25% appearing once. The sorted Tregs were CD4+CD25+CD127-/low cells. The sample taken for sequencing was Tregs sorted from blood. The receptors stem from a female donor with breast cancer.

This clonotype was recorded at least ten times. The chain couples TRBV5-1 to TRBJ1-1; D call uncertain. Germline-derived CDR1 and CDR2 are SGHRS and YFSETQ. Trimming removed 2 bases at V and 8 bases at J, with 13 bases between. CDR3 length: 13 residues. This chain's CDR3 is CASSFSARREAFF. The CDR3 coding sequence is TGCGCCAGCAGCTTCTCTGCCCGTCGCGAAGCTTTCTTT. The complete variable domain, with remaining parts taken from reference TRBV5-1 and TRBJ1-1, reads KAGVTQTPRYLIKTRGQQVTLSCSPISGHRSVSWYQQTPGQGLQFLFEYFSETQRNKGNFPGRFSGRQFSNSRSEMNVSTLELGDSALYLCASSFSARREAFFGQGTRLTVV.

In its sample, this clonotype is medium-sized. This CDR3 is CASSQRTSGAAYEQYF. The CDR3 nucleotides read TGTGCCAGCAGCCAAAGGACTAGCGGGGCGGCCTACGAGCAGTACTTC. This chain links TRBV3-1 with TRBJ2-7, with TRBD2 identical over 12 bases. Germline CDR1 LGHDT, CDR2 YNNKEL (reference sequence). This CDR3 has 16 residues. Trimming took 2 bases from V and 2 from J; bases not matched to a gene: 4.

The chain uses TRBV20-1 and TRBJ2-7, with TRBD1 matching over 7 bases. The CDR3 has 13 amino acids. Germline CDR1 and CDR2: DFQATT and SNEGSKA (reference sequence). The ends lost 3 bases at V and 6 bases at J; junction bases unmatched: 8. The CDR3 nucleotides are TGCAGTGCTAGTTACAGGGGCGGGCGCGAGCAGTACTTC. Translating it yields CSASYRGGREQYF.

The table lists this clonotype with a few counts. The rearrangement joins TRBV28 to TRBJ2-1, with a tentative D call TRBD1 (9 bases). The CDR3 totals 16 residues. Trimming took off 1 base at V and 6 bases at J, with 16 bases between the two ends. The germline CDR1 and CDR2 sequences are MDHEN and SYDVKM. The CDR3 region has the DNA TGTGCCAGCAGTTTATTAGCGGGACAGGGATTCAATGAGCAGTTCTTC. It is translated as CASSLLAGQGFNEQFF.

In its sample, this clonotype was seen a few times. CDR3 nucleotides: TGTGCCAGCAGCGTAGTAGCGGGAGTAACAGATACGCAGTATTTT. Its protein is CASSVVAGVTDTQYF. The gene calls are TRBV9 and TRBJ2-3, with 9 positions matching TRBD2. Germline V gene lookup returns CDR1 SGDLS and CDR2 YYNGEE. Losses at the gene ends were 0 bases for V and 3 bases for J; bases not matched to a gene: 2. CDR3 size: 15 residues.

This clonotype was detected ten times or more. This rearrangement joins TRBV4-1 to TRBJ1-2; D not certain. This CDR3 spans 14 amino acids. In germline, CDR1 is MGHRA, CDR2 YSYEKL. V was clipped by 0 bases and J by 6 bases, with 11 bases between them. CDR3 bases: TGCGCCAGCAGCCAAGATCAGGCCGGGGATGGCTACACCTTC. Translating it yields CASSQDQAGDGYTF.

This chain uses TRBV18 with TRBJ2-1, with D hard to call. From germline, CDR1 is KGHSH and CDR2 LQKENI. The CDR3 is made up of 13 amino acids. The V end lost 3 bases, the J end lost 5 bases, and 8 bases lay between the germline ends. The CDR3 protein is CASSPLSHNEQFF. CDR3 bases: TGTGCCAGCTCACCTCTCAGCCACAATGAGCAGTTCTTC.

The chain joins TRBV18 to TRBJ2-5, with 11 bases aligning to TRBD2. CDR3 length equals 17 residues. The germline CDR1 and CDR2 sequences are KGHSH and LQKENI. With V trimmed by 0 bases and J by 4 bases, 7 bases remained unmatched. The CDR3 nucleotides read TGTGCCAGCTCACCACCGTTAGGGACTAGCGGTCGAGAGACCCAGTACTTC. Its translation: CASSPPLGTSGRETQYF.

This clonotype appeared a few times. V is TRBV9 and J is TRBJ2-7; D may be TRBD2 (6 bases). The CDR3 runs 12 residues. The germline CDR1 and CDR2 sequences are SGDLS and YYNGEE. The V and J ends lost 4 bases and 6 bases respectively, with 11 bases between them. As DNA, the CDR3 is TGTGCCAGCAGCCCGGGAGTAGGCGAGCAGTACTTC. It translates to CASSPGVGEQYF.

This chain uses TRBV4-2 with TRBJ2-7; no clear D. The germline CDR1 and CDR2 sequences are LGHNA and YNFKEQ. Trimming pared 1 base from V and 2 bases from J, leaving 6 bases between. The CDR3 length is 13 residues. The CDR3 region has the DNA TGTGCCAGCAGCCAAGGCGGAACCTACGAGCAGTACTTC. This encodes CASSQGGTYEQYF.

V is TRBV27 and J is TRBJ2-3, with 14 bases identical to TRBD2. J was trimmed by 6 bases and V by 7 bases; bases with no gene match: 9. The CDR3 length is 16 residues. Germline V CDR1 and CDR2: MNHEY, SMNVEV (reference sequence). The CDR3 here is CASTQGTSGSLDTQYF. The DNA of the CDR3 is TGTGCCAGCACCCAAGGGACTAGCGGGAGTCTGGATACGCAGTATTTT.

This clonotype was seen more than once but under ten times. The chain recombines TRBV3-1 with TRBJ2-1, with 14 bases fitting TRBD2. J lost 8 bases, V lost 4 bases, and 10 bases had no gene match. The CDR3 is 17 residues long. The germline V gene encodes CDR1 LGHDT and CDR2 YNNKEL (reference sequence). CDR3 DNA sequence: TGTGCCAGCAGCCCCGGGACTAGCGGGAGCTTAGTCGATGAGCAGTTCTTC. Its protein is CASSPGTSGSLVDEQFF.

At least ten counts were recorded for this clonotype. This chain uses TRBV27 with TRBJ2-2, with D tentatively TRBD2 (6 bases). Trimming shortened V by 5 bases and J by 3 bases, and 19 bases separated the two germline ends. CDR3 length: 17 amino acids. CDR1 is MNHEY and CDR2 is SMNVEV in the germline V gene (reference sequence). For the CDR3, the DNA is TGTGCCAGCAGTCAACCCCGCGCGGGGTTGTACACCGGGGAGCTGTTTTTT. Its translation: CASSQPRAGLYTGELFF.

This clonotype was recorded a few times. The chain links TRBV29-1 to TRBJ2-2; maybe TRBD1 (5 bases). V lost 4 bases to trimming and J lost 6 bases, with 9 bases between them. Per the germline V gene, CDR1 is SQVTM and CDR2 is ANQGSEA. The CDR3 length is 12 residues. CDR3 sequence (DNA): TGCAGCGTTGTGTGGGGCCCCGGGGAGCTGTTTTTT. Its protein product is CSVVWGPGELFF.

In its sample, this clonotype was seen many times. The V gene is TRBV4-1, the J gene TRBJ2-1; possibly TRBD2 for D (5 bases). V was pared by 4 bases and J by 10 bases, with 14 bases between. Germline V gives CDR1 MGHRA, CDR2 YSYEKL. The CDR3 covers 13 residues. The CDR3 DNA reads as TGCGCCAGCAGCCCTCAGAAGCGGTGGGAGCAGTTCTTC. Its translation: CASSPQKRWEQFF.

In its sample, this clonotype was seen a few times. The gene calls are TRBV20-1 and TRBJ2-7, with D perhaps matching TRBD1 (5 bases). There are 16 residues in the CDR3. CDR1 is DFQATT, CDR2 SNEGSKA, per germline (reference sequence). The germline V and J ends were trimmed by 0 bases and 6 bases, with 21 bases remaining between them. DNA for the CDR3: TGCAGTGCTAGAGACTCAATAGGGGAATCAGTTACCGAGCAGTACTTC. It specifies CSARDSIGESVTEQYF.

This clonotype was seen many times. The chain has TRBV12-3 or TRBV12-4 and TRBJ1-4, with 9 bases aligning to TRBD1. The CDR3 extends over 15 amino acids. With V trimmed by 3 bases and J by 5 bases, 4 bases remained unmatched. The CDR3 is CASSFTGTGNEKLFF. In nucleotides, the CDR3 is TGTGCCAGCAGTTTTACCGGGACAGGGAATGAAAAACTGTTTTTT.

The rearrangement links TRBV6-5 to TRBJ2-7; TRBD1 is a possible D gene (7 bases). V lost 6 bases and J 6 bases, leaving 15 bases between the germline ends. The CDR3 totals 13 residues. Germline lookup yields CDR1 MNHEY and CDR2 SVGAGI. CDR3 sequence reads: CASSPPQGGEQYF. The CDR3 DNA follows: TGTGCCAGCAGCCCTCCCCAGGGGGGCGAGCAGTACTTC.

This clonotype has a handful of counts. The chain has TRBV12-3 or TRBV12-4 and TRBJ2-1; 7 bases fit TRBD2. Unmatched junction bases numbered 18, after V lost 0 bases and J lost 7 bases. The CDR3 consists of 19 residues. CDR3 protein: CASSLAGGLFSAVINEQFF. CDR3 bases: TGTGCCAGCAGTTTAGCGGGAGGGCTATTTAGTGCGGTAATTAATGAGCAGTTCTTC.

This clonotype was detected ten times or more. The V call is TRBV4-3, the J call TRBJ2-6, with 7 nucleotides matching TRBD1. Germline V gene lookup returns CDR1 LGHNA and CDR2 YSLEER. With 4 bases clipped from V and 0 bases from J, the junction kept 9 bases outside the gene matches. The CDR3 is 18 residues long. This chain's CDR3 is CASSPRQGPNSGANVLTF. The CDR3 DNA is TGCGCCAGCAGCCCCAGACAGGGTCCCAACTCTGGGGCCAACGTCCTGACTTTC.

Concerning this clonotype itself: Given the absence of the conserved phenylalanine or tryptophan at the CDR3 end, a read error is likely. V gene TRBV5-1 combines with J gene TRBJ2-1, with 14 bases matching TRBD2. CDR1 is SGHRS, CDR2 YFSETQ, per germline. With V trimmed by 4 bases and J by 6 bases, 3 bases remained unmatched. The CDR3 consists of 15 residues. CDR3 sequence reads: CASSKGLAGVNEQFI. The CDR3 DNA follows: TGCGCCAGCAGCAAGGGACTAGCGGGAGTCAATGAGCAGTTCATC.

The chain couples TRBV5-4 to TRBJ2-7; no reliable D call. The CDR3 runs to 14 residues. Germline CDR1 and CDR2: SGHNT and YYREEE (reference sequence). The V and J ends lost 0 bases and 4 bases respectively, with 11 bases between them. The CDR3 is CASSLVPGSYEQYF. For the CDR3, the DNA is TGTGCCAGCAGCTTGGTCCCTGGCAGTTACGAGCAGTACTTC. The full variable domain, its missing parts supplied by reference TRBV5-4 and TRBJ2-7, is ETGVTQSPTHLIKTRGQQVTLRCSSQSGHNTVSWYQQALGQGPQFIFQYYREEENGRGNFPPRFSGLQFPNYSSELNVNALELDDSALYLCASSLVPGSYEQYFGPGTRLTVT.

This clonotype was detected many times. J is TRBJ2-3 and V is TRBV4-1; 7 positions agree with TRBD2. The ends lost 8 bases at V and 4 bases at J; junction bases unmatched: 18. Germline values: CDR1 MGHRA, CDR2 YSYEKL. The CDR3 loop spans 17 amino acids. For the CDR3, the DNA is TGCGCCAGCGGTTCTAGCGGTTCTGGGGGGACTGCAGATACGCAGTATTTT. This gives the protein CASGSSGSGGTADTQYF.

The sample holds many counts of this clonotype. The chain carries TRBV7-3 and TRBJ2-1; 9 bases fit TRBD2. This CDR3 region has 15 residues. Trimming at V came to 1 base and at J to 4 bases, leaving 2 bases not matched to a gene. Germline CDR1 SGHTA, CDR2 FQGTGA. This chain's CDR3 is CASSLRTSEYNEQFF. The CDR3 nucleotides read TGTGCCAGCAGCTTAAGGACTAGCGAATACAATGAGCAGTTCTTC.